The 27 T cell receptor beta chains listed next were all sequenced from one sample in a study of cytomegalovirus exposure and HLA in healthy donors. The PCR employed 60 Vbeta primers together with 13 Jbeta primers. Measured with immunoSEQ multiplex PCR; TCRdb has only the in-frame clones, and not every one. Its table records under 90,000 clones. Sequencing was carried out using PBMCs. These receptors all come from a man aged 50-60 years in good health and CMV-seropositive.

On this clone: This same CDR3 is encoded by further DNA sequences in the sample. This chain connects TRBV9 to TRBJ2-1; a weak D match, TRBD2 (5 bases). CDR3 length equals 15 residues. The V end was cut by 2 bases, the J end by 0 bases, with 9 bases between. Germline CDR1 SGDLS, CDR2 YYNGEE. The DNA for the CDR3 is TGTGCCAGCAGCGTTACGGGGAGCTCCTACAATGAGCAGTTCTTC. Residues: CASSVTGSSYNEQFF. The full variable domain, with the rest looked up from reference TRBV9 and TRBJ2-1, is DSGVTQTPKHLITATGQRVTLRCSPRSGDLSVYWYQQSLDQGLQFLIQYYNGEERAKGNILERFSAQQFPDLHSELNLSSLELGDSALYFCASSVTGSSYNEQFFGPGTRLTVL.

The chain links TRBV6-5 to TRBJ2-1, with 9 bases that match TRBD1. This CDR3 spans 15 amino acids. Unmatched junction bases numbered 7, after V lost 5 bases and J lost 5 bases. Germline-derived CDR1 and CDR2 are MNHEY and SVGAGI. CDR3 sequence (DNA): TGTGCCAGCAGTCCCCTCGGGACAGGGCACAATGAGCAGTTCTTC. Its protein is CASSPLGTGHNEQFF.

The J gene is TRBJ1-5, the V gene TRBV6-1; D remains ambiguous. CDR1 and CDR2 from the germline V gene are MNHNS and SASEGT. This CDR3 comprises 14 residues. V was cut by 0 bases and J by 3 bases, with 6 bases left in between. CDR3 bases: TGTGCCAGCAGTGAAGCGGCAGACAATCAGCCCCAGCATTTT. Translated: CASSEAADNQPQHF.

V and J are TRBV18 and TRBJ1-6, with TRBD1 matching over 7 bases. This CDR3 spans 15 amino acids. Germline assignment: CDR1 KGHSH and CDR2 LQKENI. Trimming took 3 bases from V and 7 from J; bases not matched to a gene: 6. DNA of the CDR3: TGTGCCAGCTCACCCAGGGGGGATTGGAATTCACCCCTCCACTTT. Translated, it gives CASSPRGDWNSPLHF.

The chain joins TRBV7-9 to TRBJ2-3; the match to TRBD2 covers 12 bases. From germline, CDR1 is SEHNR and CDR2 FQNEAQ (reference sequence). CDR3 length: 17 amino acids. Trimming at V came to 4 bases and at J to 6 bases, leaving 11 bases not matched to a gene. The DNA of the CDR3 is TGTGCCAGCAGCTCGTCCTGGACTAGCGGGGAGGCGGATACGCAGTATTTT. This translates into CASSSSWTSGEADTQYF. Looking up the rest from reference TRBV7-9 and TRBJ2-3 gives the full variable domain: DTGVSQNPRHKITKRGQNVTFRCDPISEHNRLYWYRQTLGQGPEFLTYFQNEAQLEKSRLLSDRFSAERPKGSFSTLEIQRTEQGDSAMYLCASSSSWTSGEADTQYFGPGTRLTVL.

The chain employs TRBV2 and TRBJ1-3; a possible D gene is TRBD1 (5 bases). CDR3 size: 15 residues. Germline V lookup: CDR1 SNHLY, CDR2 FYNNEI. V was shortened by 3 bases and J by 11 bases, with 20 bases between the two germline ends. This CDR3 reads CASSDWGLTPEAIYF. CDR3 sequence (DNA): TGTGCCAGCAGTGATTGGGGACTTACCCCCGAGGCCATATATTTT.

This CDR3 reads CASSSNDRFQETQYF. As DNA, the CDR3 is TGTGCCAGCAGCTCCAACGACAGGTTTCAAGAGACCCAGTACTTC. The chain combines TRBV7-2 with TRBJ2-5, with D perhaps matching TRBD1 (6 bases). This CDR3 is 15 amino acids long. Trimming shortened V by 4 bases and J by 2 bases, and 14 bases separated the two germline ends. Germline V CDR1 and CDR2: SGHTA, FQGNSA.

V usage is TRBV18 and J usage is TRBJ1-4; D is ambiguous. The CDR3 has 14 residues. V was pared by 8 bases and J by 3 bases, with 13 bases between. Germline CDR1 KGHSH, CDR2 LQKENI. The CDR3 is CASRPTASNEKLFF. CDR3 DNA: TGTGCCAGCCGGCCTACAGCTTCTAATGAAAAACTGTTTTTT.

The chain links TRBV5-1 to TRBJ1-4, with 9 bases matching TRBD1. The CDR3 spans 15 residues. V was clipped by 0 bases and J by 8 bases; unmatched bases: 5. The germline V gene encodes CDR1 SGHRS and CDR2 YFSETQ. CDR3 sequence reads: CASSLGDREGEKLFF. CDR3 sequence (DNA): TGCGCCAGCAGCTTGGGGGACAGGGAAGGGGAAAAACTGTTTTTT.

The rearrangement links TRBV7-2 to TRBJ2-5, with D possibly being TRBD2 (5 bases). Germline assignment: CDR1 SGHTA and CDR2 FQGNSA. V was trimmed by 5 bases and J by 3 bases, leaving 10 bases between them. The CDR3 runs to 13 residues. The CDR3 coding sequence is TGTGCCAGCAGCCCTGGAGCGGAAGAGACCCAGTACTTC. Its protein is CASSPGAEETQYF.

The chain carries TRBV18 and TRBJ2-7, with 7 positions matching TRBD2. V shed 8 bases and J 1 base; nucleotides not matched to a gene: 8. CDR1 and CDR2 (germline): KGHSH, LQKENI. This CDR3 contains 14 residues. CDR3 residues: CASQPAGDSYEQYF. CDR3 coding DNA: TGTGCCAGCCAGCCGGCGGGGGATTCCTACGAGCAGTACTTC.

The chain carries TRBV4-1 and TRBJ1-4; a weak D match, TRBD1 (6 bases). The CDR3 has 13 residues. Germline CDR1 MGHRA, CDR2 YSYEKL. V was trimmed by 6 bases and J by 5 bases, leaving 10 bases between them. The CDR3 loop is CASSGQGNEKLFF. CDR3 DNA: TGCGCCAGCAGTGGGCAGGGGAATGAAAAACTGTTTTTT.

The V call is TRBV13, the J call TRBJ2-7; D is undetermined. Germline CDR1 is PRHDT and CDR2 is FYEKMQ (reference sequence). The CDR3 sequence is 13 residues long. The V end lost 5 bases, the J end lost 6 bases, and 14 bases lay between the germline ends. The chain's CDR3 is CASSAPSPGEQYF. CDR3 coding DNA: TGTGCCAGCAGCGCCCCCAGCCCGGGCGAGCAGTACTTC.

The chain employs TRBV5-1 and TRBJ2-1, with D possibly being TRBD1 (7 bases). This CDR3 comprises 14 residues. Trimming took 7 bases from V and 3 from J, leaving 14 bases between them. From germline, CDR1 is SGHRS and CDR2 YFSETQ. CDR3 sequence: CASRPQGGYNEQFF. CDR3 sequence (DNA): TGCGCCAGCCGACCGCAGGGGGGCTACAATGAGCAGTTCTTC.

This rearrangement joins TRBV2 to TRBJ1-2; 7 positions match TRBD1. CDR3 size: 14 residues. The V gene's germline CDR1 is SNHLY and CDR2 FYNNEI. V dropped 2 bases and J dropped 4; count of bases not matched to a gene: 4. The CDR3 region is CASSERGRVYGYTF. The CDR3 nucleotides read TGTGCCAGCAGTGAAAGGGGGCGCGTCTATGGCTACACCTTC.

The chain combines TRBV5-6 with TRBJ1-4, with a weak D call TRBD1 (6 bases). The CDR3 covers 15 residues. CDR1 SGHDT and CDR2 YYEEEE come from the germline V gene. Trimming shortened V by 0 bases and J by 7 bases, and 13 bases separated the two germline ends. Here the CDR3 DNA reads TGTGCCAGCAGCTTGGTGGGGCAGGGGCTTGAAAAACTGTTTTTT. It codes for CASSLVGQGLEKLFF.

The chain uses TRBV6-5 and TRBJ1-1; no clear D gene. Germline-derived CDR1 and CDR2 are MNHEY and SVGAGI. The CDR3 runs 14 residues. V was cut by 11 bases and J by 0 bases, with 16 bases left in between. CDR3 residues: CAAIKEGMNTEAFF. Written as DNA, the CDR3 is TGTGCCGCTATAAAGGAGGGCATGAACACTGAAGCTTTCTTT.

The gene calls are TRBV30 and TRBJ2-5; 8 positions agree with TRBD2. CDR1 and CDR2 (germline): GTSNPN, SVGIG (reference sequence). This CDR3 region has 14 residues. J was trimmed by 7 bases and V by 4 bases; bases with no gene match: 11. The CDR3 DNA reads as TGTGCCTGGATCTCGAATAGCGGGGTTGGGACCCAGTACTTC. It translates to CAWISNSGVGTQYF.

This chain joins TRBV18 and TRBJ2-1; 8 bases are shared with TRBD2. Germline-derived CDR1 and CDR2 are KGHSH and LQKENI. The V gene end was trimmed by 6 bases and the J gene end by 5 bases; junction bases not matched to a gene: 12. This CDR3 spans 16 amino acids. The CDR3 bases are TGTGCCAGCTCCCCCCCCGGGTTAGCGGGACACAATGAGCAGTTCTTC. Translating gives CASSPPGLAGHNEQFF.

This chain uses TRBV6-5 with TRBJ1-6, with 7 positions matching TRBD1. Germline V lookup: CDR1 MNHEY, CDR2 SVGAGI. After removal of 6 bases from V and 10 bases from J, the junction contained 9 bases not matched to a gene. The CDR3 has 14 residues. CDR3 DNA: TGTGCCAGCAGATTCCGACAGGGACTCTCACCCCTCCACTTT. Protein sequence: CASRFRQGLSPLHF.

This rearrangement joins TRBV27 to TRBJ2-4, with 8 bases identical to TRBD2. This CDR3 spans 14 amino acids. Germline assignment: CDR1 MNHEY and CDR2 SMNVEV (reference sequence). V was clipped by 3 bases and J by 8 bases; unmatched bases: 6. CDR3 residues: CASSFLSGRDIQYF. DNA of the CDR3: TGTGCCAGCAGTTTCCTAAGCGGGAGAGACATTCAGTACTTC.

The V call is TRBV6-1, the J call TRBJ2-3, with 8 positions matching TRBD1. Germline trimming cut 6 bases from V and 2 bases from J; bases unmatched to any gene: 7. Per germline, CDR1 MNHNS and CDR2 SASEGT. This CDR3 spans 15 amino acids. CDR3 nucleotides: TGTGCCAGCAGGGCCTGGACAGGGTACACAGATACGCAGTATTTT. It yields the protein CASRAWTGYTDTQYF.

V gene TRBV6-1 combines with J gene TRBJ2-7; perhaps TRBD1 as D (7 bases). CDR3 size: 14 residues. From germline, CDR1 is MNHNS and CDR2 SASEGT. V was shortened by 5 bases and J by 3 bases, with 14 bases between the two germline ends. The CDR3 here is CASSQGGSLYEQYV. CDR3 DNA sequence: TGTGCCAGCAGTCAGGGGGGCTCCCTCTACGAGCAGTACGTC.

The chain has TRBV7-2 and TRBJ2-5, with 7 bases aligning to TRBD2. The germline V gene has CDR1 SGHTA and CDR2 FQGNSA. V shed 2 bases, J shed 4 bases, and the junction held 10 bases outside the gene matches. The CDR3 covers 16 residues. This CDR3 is CASSLRGNGEGETQYF. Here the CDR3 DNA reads TGTGCCAGCAGCTTAAGAGGCAACGGGGAGGGAGAGACCCAGTACTTC.

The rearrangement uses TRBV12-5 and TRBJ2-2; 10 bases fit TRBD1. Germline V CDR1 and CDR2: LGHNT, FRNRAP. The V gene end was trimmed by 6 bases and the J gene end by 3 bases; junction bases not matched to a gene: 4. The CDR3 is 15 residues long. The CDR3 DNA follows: TGTGCTAGTGGCCCTGGGACAGGGGACACCGGGGAGCTGTTTTTT. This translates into CASGPGTGDTGELFF.

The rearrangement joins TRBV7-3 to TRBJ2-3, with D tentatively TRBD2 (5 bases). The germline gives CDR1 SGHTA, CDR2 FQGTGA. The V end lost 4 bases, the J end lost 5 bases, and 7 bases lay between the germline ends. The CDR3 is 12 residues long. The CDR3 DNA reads TGTGCCAGCAGCTCAGAGGGAGATACGCAGTATTTT. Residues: CASSSEGDTQYF.

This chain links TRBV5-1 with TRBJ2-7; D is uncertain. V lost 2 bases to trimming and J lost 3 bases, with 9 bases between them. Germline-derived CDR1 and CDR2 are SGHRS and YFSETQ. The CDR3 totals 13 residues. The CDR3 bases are TGCGCCAGCAGCTTCAACGGAGACTACGAGCAGTACTTC. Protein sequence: CASSFNGDYEQYF.